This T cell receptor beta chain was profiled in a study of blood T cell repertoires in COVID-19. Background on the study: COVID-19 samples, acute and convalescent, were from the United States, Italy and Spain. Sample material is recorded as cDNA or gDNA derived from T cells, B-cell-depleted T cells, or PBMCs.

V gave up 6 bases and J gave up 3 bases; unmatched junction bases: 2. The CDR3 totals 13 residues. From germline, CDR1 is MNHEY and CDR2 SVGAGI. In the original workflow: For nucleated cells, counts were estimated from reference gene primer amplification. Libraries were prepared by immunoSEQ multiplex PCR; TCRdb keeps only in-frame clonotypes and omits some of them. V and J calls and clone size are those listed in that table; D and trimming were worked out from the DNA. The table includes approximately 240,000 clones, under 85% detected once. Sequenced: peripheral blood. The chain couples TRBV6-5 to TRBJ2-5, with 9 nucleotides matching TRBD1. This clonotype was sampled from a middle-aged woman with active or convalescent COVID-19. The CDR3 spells CASRGQGKETQYF. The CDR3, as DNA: TGTGCCAGCAGGGGACAGGGTAAAGAGACCCAGTACTTC.